A selection of T cell receptor beta chains follows, all from one sample in a study of blood T cell repertoires in COVID-19. Method: immunoSEQ multiplex PCR; TCRdb's copy keeps in-frame clones and lacks some. The sample includes almost 30,000 clones, 68% seen only once; the top ten take about a sixth. The specimen was peripheral blood. Receptor source: a human donor in a cohort sampled during active COVID-19. Both conserved end residues are part of each CDR3. The order of the fields is D gene, J gene, clone size, V gene, CDR3 protein, CDR3 DNA. The D gene is left open where the match is weak. Some rows mark clone size as missing; the rest say once, few, many or name a class of expanded clone.

>.|TRBJ2-2|.|TRBV5-6
CASSPLQGSSTGELFF
TGTGCCAGCAGCCCCCTACAGGGTTCCAGCACCGGGGAGCTGTTTTTT
>.|TRBJ1-1|.|TRBV18
CASSLLTTGGDTEAFF
TGTGCCAGCTCACTACTGACAACGGGGGGGGACACTGAAGCTTTCTTT
>TRBD2|TRBJ2-1|few|TRBV29-1
CSVRLARYNEQFF
TGCAGCGTTCGACTAGCGAGGTACAATGAGCAGTTCTTC
>.|TRBJ1-1|.|TRBV12-3/TRBV12-4
CASISRGADAFF
TGTGCCAGCATCTCCCGGGGGGCGGATGCTTTCTTT
>.|TRBJ2-3|.|TRBV7-9
CAARGLAGRTSTDTQYF
TGTGCCGCCAGGGGGCTAGCGGGAAGAACTAGCACAGATACGCAGTATTTT
>.|TRBJ2-1|once|TRBV10-3
CAIGSSYNEQFF
TGTGCCATCGGCAGCTCCTACAATGAGCAGTTCTTC
>TRBD1|TRBJ1-2|few|TRBV11-3
CASSPPEGQGLSYTF
TGTGCCAGCAGCCCACCGGAGGGACAGGGGCTCTCCTACACCTTC
>TRBD2|TRBJ2-7|.|TRBV2
CASSRGGNYEQYF
TGTGCCAGCTCTCGGGGGGGAAACTACGAGCAGTACTTC
>.|TRBJ2-5|.|TRBV28
CASSSRLSPETQYF
TGTGCCAGCAGCTCCAGACTATCCCCAGAGACCCAGTACTTC
>TRBD1|TRBJ1-1|.|TRBV12-3/TRBV12-4
CASSFYRGEAFF
TGTGCCAGCAGTTTCTACAGGGGCGAAGCTTTCTTT
>.|TRBJ1-5|.|TRBV5-1
CASSAGSGNQPQHF
TGCGCCAGCTCCGCAGGGTCGGGCAATCAGCCCCAGCATTTT
>.|TRBJ2-7|.|TRBV3-1/TRBV3-2
CASSLAMGLSYEQYF
TGTGCCAGCAGCCTAGCCATGGGACTTTCCTACGAGCAGTACTTC
>TRBD1|TRBJ2-1|.|TRBV7-8
CASRPDRGQIWNEQFF
TGTGCCAGCAGACCAGACAGGGGGCAAATTTGGAATGAGCAGTTCTTC
>TRBD1|TRBJ2-5|.|TRBV28
CASTLEGAGQETQYF
TGTGCCAGCACCCTCGAGGGGGCCGGTCAAGAGACCCAGTACTTC
>.|TRBJ2-7|few|TRBV6-2/TRBV6-3
CASSYPSGPRSEQYF
TGTGCCAGCAGTTACCCCTCGGGTCCACGGAGCGAGCAGTACTTC
>.|TRBJ1-4|.|TRBV6-6
CASSYGARNEKLFF
TGTGCCAGCAGTTACGGGGCGCGGAATGAAAAACTGTTTTTT
>TRBD2|TRBJ2-1|.|TRBV27
CASSLLVSSGENNEQFF
TGTGCCAGCAGTTTACTCGTCTCTAGCGGTGAAAATAATGAGCAGTTCTTC
>TRBD1|TRBJ1-1|.|TRBV5-4
CASSFDRGYTEAFF
TGTGCCAGCAGCTTTGACAGGGGGTACACTGAAGCTTTCTTT
>.|TRBJ2-7|.|TRBV29-1
CSGGAGTYEQYF
TGCAGCGGGGGGGCGGGTACCTACGAGCAGTACTTC
>.|TRBJ1-2|few|TRBV3-1/TRBV3-2
CASSPQINYGYTF
TGTGCCAGCAGCCCTCAGATTAACTATGGCTACACCTTC
>TRBD1|TRBJ1-3|.|TRBV5-1
CASSLGRQGRSEAVYF
TGCGCCAGCAGCTTGGGTCGACAGGGTCGGTCAGAGGCAGTGTATTTT
>.|TRBJ1-4|.|TRBV12-3/TRBV12-4
CASDGGAGEKLFF
TGTGCCAGCGATGGGGGAGCGGGAGAAAAACTGTTTTTT
>.|TRBJ2-1|.|TRBV5-1
CASSLGESYNEQFF
TGCGCCAGCAGCTTGGGAGAGAGCTACAATGAGCAGTTCTTC
>.|TRBJ2-2|.|TRBV18
CASSPYPTGELFF
TGTGCCAGCTCACCATATCCCACCGGGGAGCTGTTTTTT
>.|TRBJ1-1|.|TRBV5-4
CASRRWELMNTEAFF
TGTGCCAGCAGACGGTGGGAGTTAATGAACACTGAAGCTTTCTTT
>TRBD2|TRBJ2-1|.|TRBV5-1
CASSFVAGDNEQFF
TGCGCCAGCAGCTTCGTAGCGGGGGACAATGAGCAGTTCTTC
>.|TRBJ2-7|.|TRBV23-1
CASRVGRGRIHRHCEQYF
TGCGCCAGCAGGGTGGGAAGGGGTCGCATCCACCGGCACTGCGAGCAGTACTTC
>TRBD1|TRBJ2-7|.|TRBV13
CASSGRDRYEQYF
TGTGCCAGCAGCGGGCGGGACAGGTACGAGCAGTACTTC
>.|TRBJ1-1|.|TRBV7-9
CASRLPPGHRNTEAFF
TGTGCCAGCAGGCTACCCCCGGGACATAGGAACACTGAAGCTTTCTTT
>TRBD1|TRBJ1-6|.|TRBV19
CASKGQGRSNSPLHF
TGTGCCAGTAAGGGACAGGGAAGGTCGAATTCACCCCTCCACTTT
>TRBD2|TRBJ2-3|few|TRBV5-1
CASSFTPPSGRASDTQYF
TGCGCCAGCAGCTTTACCCCCCCTAGCGGGAGGGCCTCAGATACGCAGTATTTT
>.|TRBJ2-3|few|TRBV28
CASRKSLGTDTQYF
TGTGCCAGCAGGAAATCACTTGGCACAGATACGCAGTATTTT
>TRBD1|TRBJ2-7|.|TRBV24-1
CATSGPATTGSHEQYF
TGTGCCACCAGTGGCCCTGCAACGACAGGGAGCCACGAGCAGTACTTC
>.|TRBJ2-3|.|TRBV4-2
CASSHEPQGRELDTQYF
TGTGCCAGCAGCCATGAACCTCAGGGGCGGGAGTTGGATACGCAGTATTTT
>.|TRBJ1-5|.|TRBV7-2
CASSLGQGPQHF
TGTGCCAGCAGCTTAGGGCAGGGACCCCAGCATTTT
>.|TRBJ2-2|few|TRBV7-3
CASSLLLNTGELFF
TGTGCCAGCAGCTTACTCCTTAACACCGGGGAGCTGTTTTTT